One TCR beta chain is described in this entry. Its antigen remains unknown. This sample is part of a study of OX40 agonist ivuxolimab in advanced cancers. Study at large: Three patients showed partial responses: one hepatocellular carcinoma and two cutaneous melanoma cases.

Study results and caveats: Relative to CD4+ cells, CD8+ T cells on average had more expanded clones.

Clones were read by immunoSEQ multiplex PCR, and TCRdb kept only the in-frame ones, dropping some. Found here are fewer than 65,000 clones, roughly nine tenths of them singletons; the top ten hold over 15%. This clonotype was sampled from an adult with an advanced solid tumor such as melanoma, head and neck, liver or kidney cancer. The specimen was CD4+ or CD8+ T cells sorted from blood, collected in a trial of the OX40 agonist ivuxolimab.

The CDR3 DNA is TGTGCCAGCGGGACTAGCGGGAGCTACACAGATACGCAGTATTTT. Translating it yields CASGTSGSYTDTQYF. The V call is TRBV2, the J call TRBJ2-3; 14 nucleotides match TRBD2. This CDR3 region has 15 residues. V trimming: 8 bases; J trimming: 2 bases; junction bases outside the gene matches: 3. Germline assignment: CDR1 SNHLY and CDR2 FYNNEI. Full variable domain (missing parts from reference TRBV2 and TRBJ2-3): EPEVTQTPSHQVTQMGQEVILRCVPISNHLYFYWYRQILGQKVEFLVSFYNNEISEKSEIFDDQFSVERPDGSNFTLKIRSTKLEDSAMYFCASGTSGSYTDTQYFGPGTRLTVL.